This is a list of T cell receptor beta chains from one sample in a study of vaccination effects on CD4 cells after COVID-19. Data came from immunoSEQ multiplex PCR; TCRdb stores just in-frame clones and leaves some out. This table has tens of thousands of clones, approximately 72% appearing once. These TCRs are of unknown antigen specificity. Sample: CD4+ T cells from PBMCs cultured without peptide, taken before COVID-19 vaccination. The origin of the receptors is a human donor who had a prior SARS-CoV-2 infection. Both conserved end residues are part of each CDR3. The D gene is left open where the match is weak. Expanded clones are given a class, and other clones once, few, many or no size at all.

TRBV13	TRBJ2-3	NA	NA	CASSSGGTDTQYF	TGTGCCAGCAGCTCGGGGGGCACAGATACGCAGTATTTT
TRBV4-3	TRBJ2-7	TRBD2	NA	CASSRRLAGAHEQYF	TGCGCCAGCAGCCGCCGACTAGCGGGAGCCCACGAGCAGTACTTC
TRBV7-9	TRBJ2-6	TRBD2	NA	CASSGSGANVLTF	TGTGCCAGTAGCGGGTCTGGGGCCAACGTCCTGACTTTC
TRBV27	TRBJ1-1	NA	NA	CASSGSGWAFF	TGTGCCAGCAGTGGCTCGGGGTGGGCTTTCTTT
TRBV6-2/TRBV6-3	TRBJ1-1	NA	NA	CASIPQGGTEAFF	TGTGCCAGCATCCCGCAGGGTGGCACTGAAGCTTTCTTT
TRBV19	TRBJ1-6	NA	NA	CASSMTADNSPLHF	TGTGCCAGTAGTATGACAGCGGATAATTCACCCCTCCACTTT
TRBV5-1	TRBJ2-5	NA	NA	CASSLVLAGPEETQYF	TGCGCCAGCAGCTTGGTGTTGGCGGGGCCGGAAGAGACCCAGTACTTC
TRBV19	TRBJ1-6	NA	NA	CASSPRIGGGNSPLHF	TGTGCCAGTAGTCCCCGGATAGGGGGAGGTAATTCACCCCTCCACTTT
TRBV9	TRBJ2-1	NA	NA	CASSADRSNEQFF	TGTGCCAGCAGCGCGGACAGATCCAATGAGCAGTTCTTC
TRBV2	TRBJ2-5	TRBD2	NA	CASRTGLAGDQYF	TGTGCCAGCAGGACCGGGCTAGCGGGAGACCAGTACTTC
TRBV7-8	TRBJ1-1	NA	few	CASSHGLGTEAFF	TGTGCCAGCAGCCACGGATTGGGGACTGAAGCTTTCTTT
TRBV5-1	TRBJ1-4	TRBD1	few	CASSLEPSGQLNEKLFF	TGCGCCAGCAGCTTGGAACCTTCGGGACAGTTAAATGAAAAACTGTTTTTT
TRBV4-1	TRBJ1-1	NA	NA	CASSQETSAQNTEAFF	TGCGCCAGCAGCCAAGAAACCTCCGCCCAGAACACTGAAGCTTTCTTT
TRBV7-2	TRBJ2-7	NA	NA	CASSPLWGSRKTYEQYF	TGTGCCAGCAGCCCCCTATGGGGGTCCCGTAAGACCTACGAGCAGTACTTC
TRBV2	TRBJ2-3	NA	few	CASSVHRETGDSTDTQYF	TGTGCCAGCAGTGTCCACAGGGAAACGGGAGATAGCACAGATACGCAGTATTTT
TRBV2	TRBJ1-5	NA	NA	CASSESSRDQPQHF	TGTGCCAGCAGTGAATCATCCAGGGATCAGCCCCAGCATTTT